One and the same sample provided the 25 T cell receptor beta chains below, sequenced in a study of blood T cells in healthy people across ages. The second PCR ran roughly 6 to 11 cycles with a sample-barcoded 5' primer and J-beta primers. TCRdb recomputed calls from the 5' RACE reads with MiXCR, one row per CDR3 protein. Among hundreds of thousands of distinct CDR3 sequences listed, approximately 50% were seen once. The sequenced material came from blood. These receptor sequences come from a man in his 60s in good health.

This clonotype was seen a handful of times. V is TRBV4-1 and J is TRBJ1-4, with TRBD1 identical over 8 bases. This CDR3 has 16 amino acids. Germline V gene sequence: CDR1 MGHRA, CDR2 YSYEKL. V shed 4 bases, J shed 7 bases, and the junction held 11 bases outside the gene matches. CDR3 DNA sequence: TGCGCCAGCAGCCCACTCATCGGGACAGGTCGTGAAAAACTGTTTTTT. Its protein is CASSPLIGTGREKLFF.

V usage is TRBV29-1 and J usage is TRBJ2-3; 7 nucleotides match TRBD1. The CDR3 loop spans 13 amino acids. The J segment lost 2 bases and the V segment lost 7 bases, leaving 6 bases of the junction unmatched. CDR1 and CDR2 from the germline V gene are SQVTM and ANQGSEA. CDR3 residues: CSAGQDFTDTQYF. The CDR3 DNA reads TGCAGCGCCGGACAGGATTTCACAGATACGCAGTATTTT.

As concerns this clonotype: At one of its ends the junction is not consistent with the germline gene, which may arise from a read error. The V and J genes are TRBV2 and TRBJ2-1; D remains ambiguous. Germline loops: CDR1 SNHLY, CDR2 FYNNEI. The CDR3 covers 12 residues. The CDR3 is CAISEEDNEQFF. In DNA form, the CDR3 reads TGTGCCATCAGTGAAGAGGACAATGAGCAGTTCTTC.

This rearrangement joins TRBV6-5 to TRBJ2-6; D is perhaps TRBD2 (5 bases). The V gene's germline CDR1 is MNHEY and CDR2 SVGAGI. V was trimmed by 5 bases and J by 2 bases, leaving 10 bases between them. This CDR3 is 15 amino acids long. CDR3 region: CASSPLGAGANVLTF. The CDR3 DNA is TGTGCCAGCAGTCCCCTGGGAGCTGGGGCCAACGTCCTGACTTTC.

The chain couples TRBV9 to TRBJ2-5, with D perhaps matching TRBD2 (5 bases). This CDR3 contains 14 residues. Germline V gene data show CDR1 as SGDLS and CDR2 as YYNGEE. V was pared by 0 bases and J by 6 bases, with 12 bases between. The DNA for the CDR3 is TGTGCCAGCAGCGTAGAACGGGGTGCTAAGACCCAGTACTTC. Amino acids: CASSVERGAKTQYF.

The V and J genes are TRBV5-1 and TRBJ2-5; possible D gene TRBD2, 6 bases. V dropped 2 bases and J dropped 5 bases, with 13 bases sitting between them. This CDR3 region has 14 residues. Germline values: CDR1 SGHRS, CDR2 YFSETQ. The CDR3 reads CASSFAGKEETQYF. For the CDR3, the DNA is TGCGCCAGCAGCTTTGCGGGGAAGGAGGAGACCCAGTACTTC.

The chain employs TRBV10-3 and TRBJ2-6; 7 nucleotides agree with TRBD1. V trimming: 6 bases; J trimming: 4 bases; junction bases outside the gene matches: 6. Germline V gene data show CDR1 as ENHRY and CDR2 as SYGVKD. The CDR3 totals 15 residues. CDR3 in DNA: TGTGCCATCAGGAGACAGGGAACGGGGGCCAACGTCCTGACTTTC. It is translated as CAIRRQGTGANVLTF.

This clonotype has a single count. The chain combines TRBV5-1 with TRBJ1-4; tentative D call: TRBD1 (5 bases). Germline values: CDR1 SGHRS, CDR2 YFSETQ. Between the trimmed V and J ends, which lost 4 bases and 8 bases, there was a span of 18 bases. The CDR3 length is 15 residues. The CDR3: CASSQFGTPEEKLFF. The DNA of the CDR3 is TGCGCCAGCAGCCAATTCGGGACGCCAGAAGAAAAACTGTTTTTT.

The chain links TRBV3-1 to TRBJ2-1; TRBD2 aligns across 8 bases. V gave up 7 bases and J gave up 4 bases; unmatched junction bases: 9. Germline CDR1 reads LGHDT; CDR2 reads YNNKEL (reference sequence). The CDR3 runs to 15 residues. CDR3 in DNA: TGTGCCAGCACACTCGGGACTAGGGCGTACAATGAGCAGTTCTTC. It is translated as CASTLGTRAYNEQFF.

The rearrangement joins TRBV11-2 to TRBJ2-4, with 8 bases fitting TRBD2. The J call is doubtful: the DNA matches TRBJ2-7 better. From germline, CDR1 is SGHAT and CDR2 FQNNGV. This CDR3 is built from 13 residues. As DNA, the CDR3 is TGTGCCAGCAGCGCGGGACTAGTTCGCGAGCAGTACTTC. The encoded protein is CASSAGLVREQYF.

This chain connects TRBV6-1 to TRBJ2-7; D is perhaps TRBD2 (6 bases). This CDR3 is built from 13 residues. Germline V gene data show CDR1 as MNHNS and CDR2 as SASEGT. Trimming took 1 base from V and 7 from J, leaving 11 bases between them. For the CDR3, the DNA is TGTGCCAGCAGTGAAGGCGGGATCGGAGAGCAGTACTTC. Protein sequence: CASSEGGIGEQYF.

This clonotype has a handful of counts. The rearrangement links TRBV27 to TRBJ2-7, with D unresolved. Germline V lookup: CDR1 MNHEY, CDR2 SMNVEV (reference sequence). Between the trimmed V and J ends, which lost 11 bases and 3 bases, there was a span of 17 bases. This CDR3 is built from 13 residues. The CDR3 reads CAGYPTSGYEQYF. The CDR3 nucleotides are TGTGCCGGCTACCCCACCTCGGGCTACGAGCAGTACTTC.

A few counts support this clonotype. J is TRBJ2-3 and V is TRBV20-1; a weak D match, TRBD2 (5 bases). V lost 1 base to trimming and J lost 6 bases, with 14 bases between them. CDR1 is DFQATT, CDR2 SNEGSKA, per germline (reference sequence). CDR3 length equals 14 residues. The CDR3 loop is CSARGGALWDTQYF. DNA of the CDR3: TGCAGTGCTAGAGGGGGAGCCCTCTGGGATACGCAGTATTTT.

Here the CDR3 reads CASSAGTGSAEAFF. The CDR3 bases are TGCGCCAGCAGCGCCGGGACAGGGTCGGCTGAAGCTTTCTTT. The V gene is TRBV5-1, the J gene TRBJ1-1; 9 positions agree with TRBD1. J lost 6 bases, V lost 4 bases, and 7 bases had no gene match. Germline CDR1 and CDR2: SGHRS and YFSETQ. The CDR3 contains 14 residues.

This clonotype was seen a handful of times. The chain links TRBV29-1 to TRBJ1-3; D may be TRBD1 (6 bases). This CDR3 has 16 amino acids. From germline, CDR1 is SQVTM and CDR2 ANQGSEA. V was clipped by 1 base and J by 0 bases, with 13 bases between them. The CDR3 here is CSVEVLGQLSGNTIYF. The CDR3 nucleotides read TGCAGCGTTGAAGTGTTAGGACAGCTCTCTGGAAACACCATATATTTT. The complete variable domain, with remaining parts taken from reference TRBV29-1 and TRBJ1-3, reads SAVISQKPSRDICQRGTSLTIQCQVDSQVTMMFWYRQQPGQSLTLIATANQGSEATYESGFVIDKFPISRPNLTFSTLTVSNMSPEDSSIYLCSVEVLGQLSGNTIYFGEGSWLTVV.

This clonotype was found a few times. The rearrangement joins TRBV11-2 to TRBJ2-1, with TRBD2 matching 7 bases. V was clipped by 5 bases and J by 6 bases; unmatched bases: 10. Germline V CDR1 and CDR2: SGHAT, FQNNGV. The CDR3 sequence is 15 residues long. The CDR3 bases are TGTGCCAGCAGCCCTACAGCTAGCGGAGTCAATGAGCAGTTCTTC. As protein: CASSPTASGVNEQFF.

The rearrangement links TRBV20-1 to TRBJ2-5; D is uncertain. The germline gives CDR1 DFQATT, CDR2 SNEGSKA (reference sequence). The length of the CDR3 is 15 residues. Between the trimmed V and J ends, which lost 6 bases and 2 bases, there was a span of 19 bases. This CDR3 is CSAQTRLERQETQYF. CDR3 in DNA: TGCAGTGCCCAAACACGGTTAGAGCGACAAGAGACCCAGTACTTC.

The chain has TRBV29-1 and TRBJ1-2, with D unresolved. Looked up from germline, CDR1 is SQVTM and CDR2 is ANQGSEA. V was shortened by 8 bases and J by 8 bases, with 24 bases between the two germline ends. The CDR3 consists of 14 residues. In DNA form, the CDR3 reads TGCAGCTTCCGCCCAGGAGGCATCCTGGGGGGCTACACCTTC. Translation gives CSFRPGGILGGYTF.

For this clonotype: A junction end diverges from the germline sequence, so it may reflect a read error. This sequence joins TRBV29-1 and TRBJ1-5, with 8 positions matching TRBD1. CDR1 SQVTM and CDR2 ANQGSEA come from the germline V gene. The length of the CDR3 is 13 residues. The CDR3 nucleotides read TGCAGCTTAAGACAGGGGTTGAATCAGCCCCGGCATTTT. Residues: CSLRQGLNQPRHF.

The chain joins TRBV7-2 to TRBJ2-1, with D possibly matching TRBD2 (6 bases). V was shortened by 6 bases and J by 8 bases, with 14 bases between the two germline ends. The CDR3 totals 13 residues. Germline CDR1 and CDR2: SGHTA and FQGNSA. CDR3 protein: CASRPTSIYEQFF. The CDR3 bases are TGTGCCAGCAGGCCAACTAGCATCTATGAGCAGTTCTTC.

This rearrangement joins TRBV29-1 to TRBJ2-6, with D tentatively TRBD1 (6 bases). The V gene's germline CDR1 is SQVTM and CDR2 ANQGSEA. The V gene lost 6 bases and the J gene lost 4 bases, with 10 bases spanning the gap. The CDR3 runs 13 residues. The CDR3 DNA sequence: TGCAGCGTGGTGACAGGAGGGGCCAACGTCCTGACTTTC. Translation gives CSVVTGGANVLTF.

The chain employs TRBV9 and TRBJ2-6; D is unresolved. Germline lookup yields CDR1 SGDLS and CDR2 YYNGEE. V was shortened by 3 bases and J by 0 bases, with 10 bases between the two germline ends. The length of the CDR3 is 16 residues. This CDR3 reads CASSARFRSGANVLTF. The CDR3 DNA sequence: TGTGCCAGCAGCGCCCGATTCCGCTCTGGGGCCAACGTCCTGACTTTC.

This chain links TRBV2 with TRBJ2-1; D not certain. Trimming pared 3 bases from V and 7 bases from J, leaving 7 bases between. Looked up from germline, CDR1 is SNHLY and CDR2 is FYNNEI. This CDR3 comprises 12 residues. In nucleotides, the CDR3 is TGTGCCAGCAGTGATTGGGTTAATGAGCAGTTCTTC. Encoded protein: CASSDWVNEQFF. The full variable domain, its missing parts supplied by reference TRBV2 and TRBJ2-1, is EPEVTQTPSHQVTQMGQEVILRCVPISNHLYFYWYRQILGQKVEFLVSFYNNEISEKSEIFDDQFSVERPDGSNFTLKIRSTKLEDSAMYFCASSDWVNEQFFGPGTRLTVL.

The chain uses TRBV14 and TRBJ2-3; 8 bases map to TRBD1. After removal of 1 base from V and 3 bases from J, the junction contained 6 bases not matched to a gene. The length of the CDR3 is 16 residues. The germline V gene has CDR1 SGHDN and CDR2 FVKESK. CDR3 sequence reads: CASSQGSGQGTDTQYF. CDR3 nucleotides: TGTGCCAGCAGCCAAGGATCAGGACAGGGTACAGATACGCAGTATTTT.

This clonotype was recorded a few times. The CDR3 is CASSPPGQQETQYF. In DNA form, the CDR3 reads TGTGCCAGCTCACCACCCGGCCAGCAAGAGACCCAGTACTTC. This rearrangement joins TRBV18 to TRBJ2-5, with D uncertain. Per the germline V gene, CDR1 is KGHSH and CDR2 is LQKENI. V lost 0 bases to trimming and J lost 2 bases, with 7 bases between them. The CDR3 covers 14 residues.